This paragraph covers one T cell receptor beta chain sequence. Method: immunoSEQ multiplex PCR; TCRdb's copy keeps in-frame clones and lacks some. The table includes about 98,000 clones, around 86% detected once. These data originate in a study of blood T cell repertoires in COVID-19. Background on the study: COVID-19 samples collected from the United States, Italy and Spain covered acute and convalescent phases. Sources were T cells, B-cell-depleted T cells, or PBMCs; the material itself was cDNA or gDNA.

Losses at the gene ends were 1 base for V and 5 bases for J; bases not matched to a gene: 7. The CDR3 contains 16 residues. Germline assignment: CDR1 LGHDT and CDR2 YNNKEL (reference sequence). The specimen sequenced was peripheral blood. The receptor's source is a man in his forties or fifties with acute or convalescent COVID-19. This chain joins TRBV3-1 (or the pseudogene TRBV3-2) and TRBJ2-2; 7 bases line up with TRBD2. CDR3 DNA sequence: TGTGCCAGCAGCCAAGGGACTAGGGGAAGGACCGGGGAGCTGTTTTTT. As protein: CASSQGTRGRTGELFF.